What follows are 32 T cell receptor beta chains derived from one specimen sequenced in a study of resident and recirculating memory T cells in vitiligo. The table came from immunoSEQ multiplex PCR; TCRdb's copy has only in-frame clones and leaves some out. The sample contains 40,000 to 45,000 clones, around 90% of which appear only once. Sequencing used blood. The receptors stem from a male donor with vitiligo.

The chain combines TRBV7-3 with TRBJ2-3; TRBD2 matches at 13 bases. The V and J ends lost 5 bases and 2 bases, in that order; junction bases with no gene match: 7. The length of the CDR3 is 17 residues. CDR1 is SGHTA and CDR2 is FQGTGA in the germline V gene. CDR3 residues: CASSLPTSGGHTDTQYF. CDR3 coding DNA: TGTGCCAGCAGCCTCCCGACTAGCGGGGGGCACACAGATACGCAGTATTTT.

The chain joins TRBV9 to TRBJ1-1, with D perhaps matching TRBD1 (5 bases). The germline gives CDR1 SGDLS, CDR2 YYNGEE. The CDR3 covers 12 residues. Between the trimmed V and J ends, which lost 7 bases and 1 base, there was a span of 8 bases. The CDR3 region is CASGGGNTEAFF. CDR3 bases: TGTGCCAGCGGGGGGGGGAACACTGAAGCTTTCTTT.

The chain couples TRBV14 to TRBJ2-2; D is ambiguous. The germline V and J ends were trimmed by 5 bases and 8 bases, with 12 bases remaining between them. In germline, CDR1 is SGHDN, CDR2 FVKESK. The CDR3 spans 13 residues. The CDR3, as DNA: TGTGCCAGCAGCGCCGGGTTGCGGGGGGAGCTGTTTTTT. Translation gives CASSAGLRGELFF.

In this sample, this clone turned up once. The chain is built from TRBV30 and TRBJ2-7; D might be TRBD1 (5 bases). Per the germline V gene, CDR1 is GTSNPN and CDR2 is SVGIG (reference sequence). This CDR3 comprises 15 residues. The V and J ends lost 4 bases and 6 bases respectively, with 22 bases between them. The CDR3 sequence: CAWTQTGRGVSEQYF. For the CDR3, the DNA is TGTGCCTGGACCCAAACGGGTAGGGGTGTTAGCGAGCAGTACTTC.

The V call is TRBV11-2, the J call TRBJ1-6; D may be TRBD1 (5 bases). The CDR3 contains 13 residues. Trimming took off 6 bases at V and 11 bases at J, with 14 bases between the two ends. Germline V CDR1 and CDR2: SGHAT, FQNNGV. The CDR3 DNA is TGTGCCAGCAGTCAAGGGGTACATCCACCCCTCCACTTT. Translated: CASSQGVHPPLHF.

This clone was recorded once. This chain connects TRBV4-3 to TRBJ1-4; 9 positions agree with TRBD1. The trim removed 1 base at V and 4 bases at J, leaving 1 base unmatched. The CDR3 has 15 residues. CDR1 LGHNA and CDR2 YSLEER come from the germline V gene. The DNA for the CDR3 is TGCGCCAGCAGCCAAGGGGACAGGGATAATGAAAAACTGTTTTTT. Protein sequence: CASSQGDRDNEKLFF.

The genes are TRBV7-2 and TRBJ1-2; 8 positions match TRBD1. The V gene's germline CDR1 is SGHTA and CDR2 FQGNSA. V lost 0 bases to trimming and J lost 7 bases; unmatched junction nucleotides: 16. The CDR3 is 18 amino acids. In nucleotides, the CDR3 is TGTGCCAGCAGCTTAGCCCCGACACAGGGCAGGGGGCTGCGTGGCTACACCTTC. This codes for CASSLAPTQGRGLRGYTF.

The DNA of the CDR3 is TGTGCCAGTAGCCGCAGCGGGGGGGCCAGATCTGAGCAGTTCTTC. This gives the protein CASSRSGGARSEQFF. The gene calls are TRBV19 and TRBJ2-1; 10 bases match TRBD2. Germline CDR1 and CDR2: LNHDA and SQIVND (reference sequence). The CDR3 loop spans 15 amino acids. With V trimmed by 6 bases and J by 9 bases, 11 bases remained unmatched.

This CDR3 reads CASSPLGLAGETQYF. The CDR3 DNA reads TGTGCCAGCAGCCCCTTGGGACTAGCGGGGGAGACCCAGTACTTC. The J gene is TRBJ2-5, the V gene TRBV7-2, with 13 bases aligning to TRBD2. Germline-derived CDR1 and CDR2 are SGHTA and FQGNSA. The V segment lost 5 bases and the J segment 5 bases; nucleotides outside the gene matches: 5. CDR3 length: 15 amino acids.

The CDR3 nucleotides are TGTGCCAGCAGCCTCGGGACAGCCGGCACTGAAGCTTTCTTT. Amino acid sequence: CASSLGTAGTEAFF. V is TRBV11-2 and J is TRBJ1-1; 7 nucleotides agree with TRBD1. With 5 bases clipped from V and 4 bases from J, the junction kept 7 bases outside the gene matches. The CDR3 covers 14 residues. CDR1 and CDR2 from the germline V gene are SGHAT and FQNNGV.

The chain has TRBV6-6 and TRBJ2-2, with TRBD2 matching 7 bases. The CDR3 spans 12 residues. From germline, CDR1 is MNHNY and CDR2 SVGAGI (reference sequence). V shed 10 bases, J shed 1 base, and the junction held 0 bases outside the gene matches. CDR3 protein: CATGGNTGELFF. The DNA for the CDR3 is TGTGCCACGGGGGGGAACACCGGGGAGCTGTTTTTT.

The chain uses TRBV2 and TRBJ2-7; 9 nucleotides agree with TRBD1. This CDR3 region has 14 residues. V dropped 7 bases and J dropped 6; count of bases not matched to a gene: 10. CDR1 SNHLY and CDR2 FYNNEI come from the germline V gene. The CDR3 sequence is CASKAGQGISEQYF. CDR3 coding DNA: TGTGCCAGCAAAGCAGGACAGGGGATCTCCGAGCAGTACTTC. Complete variable domain (other parts from reference TRBV2 and TRBJ2-7): EPEVTQTPSHQVTQMGQEVILRCVPISNHLYFYWYRQILGQKVEFLVSFYNNEISEKSEIFDDQFSVERPDGSNFTLKIRSTKLEDSAMYFCASKAGQGISEQYFGPGTRLTVT.

The CDR3 DNA reads TGTGCCAGCAGTTACTCCAATGGTCTCTACAACACCATATATTTT. It codes for CASSYSNGLYNTIYF. The rearrangement uses TRBV6-5 and TRBJ1-3; no firm D call. Germline-derived CDR1 and CDR2 are MNHEY and SVGAGI. The length of the CDR3 is 15 residues. V was pared by 0 bases and J by 7 bases, with 13 bases between.

This chain links TRBV5-4 with TRBJ2-7; 8 positions match TRBD1. The CDR3 has 15 amino acids. The germline V gene encodes CDR1 SGHNT and CDR2 YYREEE (reference sequence). The trim removed 1 base at V and 4 bases at J, leaving 7 bases unmatched. The chain's CDR3 is CASSLRTGLDYEQYF. CDR3 in DNA: TGTGCCAGCAGCTTGAGGACAGGGTTAGATTACGAGCAGTACTTC.

CDR3 nucleotide sequence: TGTGCCAGCAGCTTAGGAGGGGGTCGGACAGATACGCAGTATTTT. This translates into CASSLGGGRTDTQYF. This chain joins TRBV7-6 and TRBJ2-3; D is possibly TRBD1 (6 bases). The V gene's germline CDR1 is SGHVS and CDR2 FNYEAQ. The CDR3 has 15 residues. The ends were cut back, 1 base at V and 3 bases at J, with 11 bases in the middle. The variable domain in full, with the rest retrieved from reference TRBV7-6 and TRBJ2-3, is GAGVSQSPRYKVTKRGQDVALRCDPISGHVSLYWYRQALGQGPEFLTYFNYEAQQDKSGLPNDRFSAERPEGSISTLTIQRTEQRDSAMYRCASSLGGGRTDTQYFGPGTRLTVL.

This chain joins TRBV19 and TRBJ2-1; 11 nucleotides align to TRBD2. V trimming: 7 bases; J trimming: 5 bases; junction bases outside the gene matches: 7. Germline V lookup: CDR1 LNHDA, CDR2 SQIVND (reference sequence). The CDR3 runs to 15 residues. The CDR3 DNA reads as TGTGCCAGTACCCGGGGACTAGCGGCCGACAATGAGCAGTTCTTC. Its protein is CASTRGLAADNEQFF.

The CDR3 loop is CASTRTSNTGELFF. Written as DNA, the CDR3 is TGCGCCAGCACAAGGACTAGCAACACCGGGGAGCTGTTTTTT. The J gene is TRBJ2-2, the V gene TRBV10-2; 8 bases fit TRBD2. Looked up from germline, CDR1 is WSHSY and CDR2 is SAAADI. The CDR3 loop spans 14 amino acids. V gave up 7 bases and J gave up 2 bases; unmatched junction bases: 3.

CDR3 sequence (DNA): TGCGCCAGCAGCCAAGGGGAGGGGTCCGGGGAGCTGTTTTTT. This codes for CASSQGEGSGELFF. This chain uses TRBV4-3 with TRBJ2-2; TRBD2 matches at 7 bases. J gave up 6 bases and V 1 base, and 2 bases lay outside the gene matches. Germline CDR1 reads LGHNA; CDR2 reads YSLEER. The CDR3 consists of 14 residues.

This clone was observed once. The chain recombines TRBV29-1 with TRBJ2-5; 9 bases are a match to TRBD1. With V trimmed by 3 bases and J by 5 bases, 7 bases remained unmatched. This CDR3 region has 14 residues. Germline values: CDR1 SQVTM, CDR2 ANQGSEA. Written as DNA, the CDR3 is TGCAGCGTTGAGAAAACAGGGGGCGGGGAGACCCAGTACTTC. Translating it yields CSVEKTGGGETQYF.

This clone was recorded a few times. The rearrangement links TRBV29-1 to TRBJ1-2; TRBD1 is a possible D gene (5 bases). Germline lookup yields CDR1 SQVTM and CDR2 ANQGSEA. V lost 5 bases, J lost 2 bases, and 15 bases lay in between. The CDR3 runs 14 residues. CDR3 loop: CSVQTGGSNYGYTF. CDR3 nucleotide sequence: TGCAGCGTTCAAACGGGGGGGTCGAACTATGGCTACACCTTC.

This chain joins TRBV5-4 and TRBJ1-5; perhaps TRBD1 as D (6 bases). V lost 4 bases to trimming and J lost 6 bases, with 8 bases between them. Germline CDR1 reads SGHNT; CDR2 reads YYREEE (reference sequence). CDR3 length: 12 amino acids. Here the CDR3 reads CASSVDSQPQHF. In DNA form, the CDR3 reads TGTGCCAGCAGCGTGGACAGTCAGCCCCAGCATTTT.

The V gene is TRBV6-5, the J gene TRBJ1-6; 9 bases agree with TRBD1. V gave up 7 bases and J gave up 7 bases; unmatched junction bases: 8. CDR3 length equals 15 residues. Per germline, CDR1 MNHEY and CDR2 SVGAGI. The chain's CDR3 is CASKQGALWNSPLHF. DNA for the CDR3: TGTGCCAGCAAACAGGGGGCGCTTTGGAATTCACCCCTCCACTTT.

The chain has TRBV7-9 and TRBJ2-5; 8 bases map to TRBD1. With V trimmed by 7 bases and J by 2 bases, 6 bases remained unmatched. The CDR3 has 14 residues. Germline loops: CDR1 SEHNR, CDR2 FQNEAQ (reference sequence). The CDR3 loop reads CASTRQGRQETQYF. The CDR3 region has the DNA TGTGCCAGCACCCGACAGGGGAGGCAAGAGACCCAGTACTTC.

V gene TRBV10-3 combines with J gene TRBJ2-1; 8 bases map to TRBD2. In germline, CDR1 is ENHRY, CDR2 SYGVKD. The CDR3 consists of 18 residues. V dropped 0 bases and J dropped 5; count of bases not matched to a gene: 12. CDR3 in amino acids: CAISESGSGGAVNNEQFF. CDR3 nucleotide sequence: TGTGCCATCAGTGAGTCGGGTTCGGGGGGGGCTGTGAACAATGAGCAGTTCTTC.

The chain combines TRBV6-5 with TRBJ1-4, with 7 bases identical to TRBD1. The length of the CDR3 is 15 residues. V lost 4 bases to trimming and J lost 4 bases; unmatched junction nucleotides: 6. Germline V lookup: CDR1 MNHEY, CDR2 SVGAGI. CDR3 bases: TGTGCCAGCAGTTTCTCCAGGGGGATTAATGAAAAACTGTTTTTT. Translated: CASSFSRGINEKLFF.

The rearrangement links TRBV19 to TRBJ1-2; 7 nucleotides match TRBD1. The CDR3 is 12 residues long. CDR1 is LNHDA, CDR2 SQIVND, per germline (reference sequence). V shed 4 bases, J shed 8 bases, and the junction held 4 bases outside the gene matches. This CDR3 is CASSNDRVGYTF. The CDR3 DNA is TGTGCCAGTAGTAACGACAGGGTCGGCTACACCTTC. The complete variable domain, with remaining parts taken from reference TRBV19 and TRBJ1-2, reads DGGITQSPKYLFRKEGQNVTLSCEQNLNHDAMYWYRQDPGQGLRLIYYSQIVNDFQKGDIAEGYSVSREKKESFPLTVTSAQKNPTAFYLCASSNDRVGYTFGSGTRLTVV.

This chain joins TRBV10-3 and TRBJ2-2, with 9 bases identical to TRBD2. The junction had 5 bases not matched to a gene; V was cut back by 8 bases and J by 4 bases. Germline V lookup: CDR1 ENHRY, CDR2 SYGVKD. The CDR3 has 14 residues. The CDR3 DNA follows: TGTGCCATCCCTGGGACTAGCTTCACCGGGGAGCTGTTTTTT. It translates to CAIPGTSFTGELFF.

This clone showed up just a few times. The chain links TRBV7-2 to TRBJ1-5, with 9 bases aligning to TRBD1. The CDR3 is made up of 14 amino acids. Germline V CDR1 and CDR2: SGHTA, FQGNSA. The J segment lost 7 bases and the V segment lost 5 bases, leaving 6 bases of the junction unmatched. This CDR3 is CASSTGQGSQPQHF. CDR3 DNA: TGTGCCAGCAGCACTGGACAGGGGAGCCAGCCCCAGCATTTT. Full variable domain (missing parts from reference TRBV7-2 and TRBJ1-5): GAGVSQSPSNKVTEKGKDVELRCDPISGHTALYWYRQSLGQGLEFLIYFQGNSAPDKSGLPSDRFSAERTGGSVSTLTIQRTQQEDSAVYLCASSTGQGSQPQHFGDGTRLSIL.

CDR3 amino acids: CASSFQMNTEAFF. CDR3 sequence (DNA): TGTGCCAGCAGCTTCCAAATGAACACTGAAGCTTTCTTT. The chain uses TRBV7-9 and TRBJ1-1; D gene unclear. Trimming left V 3 bases short and J 0 bases short, with 5 bases between. The CDR3 extends over 13 amino acids. Germline V lookup: CDR1 SEHNR, CDR2 FQNEAQ (reference sequence).

The V and J genes are TRBV6-1 and TRBJ1-5; no definite D call. Between the trimmed V and J ends, which lost 2 bases and 9 bases, there was a span of 11 bases. The length of the CDR3 is 13 residues. CDR1 and CDR2 from the germline V gene are MNHNS and SASEGT. CDR3 in amino acids: CASSEMGVGPQHF. For the CDR3, the DNA is TGTGCCAGCAGTGAAATGGGCGTTGGGCCCCAGCATTTT.

For the CDR3, the DNA is TGTGCCAGCAGCCGAGGACAGAGGGCTACACAGTTCTTC. Translation gives CASSRGQRATQFF. The chain couples TRBV14 to TRBJ2-1; possible D gene TRBD1, 6 bases. V lost 4 bases, J lost 13 bases, and 17 bases lay in between. From germline, CDR1 is SGHDN and CDR2 FVKESK. There are 13 residues in the CDR3.

The V call is TRBV4-3, the J call TRBJ1-4, with D perhaps TRBD1 (6 bases). The germline V and J ends were trimmed by 1 base and 3 bases, with 15 bases remaining between them. Germline lookup yields CDR1 LGHNA and CDR2 YSLEER. The CDR3 has 17 residues. CDR3 DNA sequence: TGCGCCAGCAGCCAAGGGGCCCAGACAGGAGCTAATGAAAAACTGTTTTTT. It translates to CASSQGAQTGANEKLFF.